This T cell receptor (beta chain) was sequenced for a study of cytomegalovirus exposure and HLA in healthy donors. Whole-study results and caveats: When presence/absence was analysed, sequencing depth was taken to be roughly uniform across donors. When analyzed later, a missense DCLRE1C variant was found to be linked to TCR beta V- and J-gene trimming. Association of 16,951 TCR beta sequences with HLA alleles was found at 0.05 false discovery rate in a later analysis. Specificity of three CMV-associated chains for CMV antigens was verified in vitro.

PCR primers comprised 60 Vbeta and 13 Jbeta primers. Data came from immunoSEQ multiplex PCR; TCRdb stores just in-frame clones and leaves some out. This table holds around 140,000 clones, 60% to 85% found once. The CDR3 has 15 residues. CDR1 is SGHTA, CDR2 FQGNSA, per germline. The J segment lost 4 bases and the V segment lost 1 base, leaving 5 bases of the junction unmatched. In the case of this clone: Its target is unknown.

This clonotype was obtained from a man aged 35-49 years in good health and CMV-seropositive. The sample taken for sequencing was PBMCs. The chain uses TRBV7-2 and TRBJ2-7; 9 bases fit TRBD1. The CDR3 nucleotides read TGTGCCAGCAGCTTAGGACAGGGGGGTATGTACGAGCAGTACTTC. Its protein product is CASSLGQGGMYEQYF.